The text below deals with one T cell receptor (beta chain). The antigen remains undetermined. Since a much larger clone is just one base distant, this may be a read error. This specimen comes from a study of T cell repertoires in cytomegalovirus infection. Overall study results and limits: Identification of carriers of CMV plus the relevant HLA was performed using cumulative public TCR beta family frequency. Predominance within the ex vivo response was attributable to HLA-C-restricted CMV-specific TCR beta clonotypes.

TCRdb re-called the reads with MiXCR, one entry per CDR3 protein. Of around 770,000 distinct CDR3 sequences detected, about 29% appear once; the ten largest clones hold approximately 14%. Sequenced here: cultured CD8+ T cells from PBMCs, sampled from culture after CMV antigen stimulation. The receptor was isolated from a human donor in good health (CMV status not recorded). Some clones in this sample may be carry-over from other donors' samples.

CDR3 in DNA: TGTACCAGCAGTCCGTTCGCCTACAATGAGCAGTTCTTC. It translates to CTSSPFAYNEQFF. This chain uses TRBV6-2 or TRBV6-3 with TRBJ2-1; D remains ambiguous. The CDR3 totals 13 residues. Germline loops: CDR1 MNHEY, CDR2 SVGEGT.